This T cell receptor (beta chain) was recovered during a study of T cell responses to AZD1222 COVID-19 vaccine. Findings of the study overall: Targeting of unmutated variant regions was reportedly seen in nearly half of spike-specific TCRs. When two AZD1222 doses had been given, Spike-specific TCR breadth and depth rose.

On this clone itself: Its cognate antigen is unknown.

This CDR3 has 16 amino acids. Germline-derived CDR1 and CDR2 are PRHDT and FYEKMQ (reference sequence). Trimming took 4 bases from V and 0 from J, leaving 13 bases between them. Measured with immunoSEQ multiplex PCR; TCRdb has only the in-frame clones, and not every one. This table has some 150,000 clones, about nine tenths appearing once. Pooled samples include second doses given at about 4 or 12 weeks. The chain recombines TRBV13 with TRBJ1-5; D perhaps matches TRBD1 (6 bases). The sequence was obtained from an adult who received the AZD1222 COVID-19 vaccine. The source material was peripheral blood, sampled 28 days after the second AZD1222 dose. The CDR3 protein is CASSSRGQTSNQPQHF. The CDR3 DNA follows: TGTGCCAGCAGCTCCCGAGGACAGACTAGCAATCAGCCCCAGCATTTT. The full variable domain, in which reference TRBV13 and TRBJ1-5 provide the parts outside the CDR3, is AAGVIQSPRHLIKEKRETATLKCYPIPRHDTVYWYQQGPGQDPQFLISFYEKMQSDKGSIPDRFSAQQFSDYHSELNMSSLELGDSALYFCASSSRGQTSNQPQHFGDGTRLSIL.